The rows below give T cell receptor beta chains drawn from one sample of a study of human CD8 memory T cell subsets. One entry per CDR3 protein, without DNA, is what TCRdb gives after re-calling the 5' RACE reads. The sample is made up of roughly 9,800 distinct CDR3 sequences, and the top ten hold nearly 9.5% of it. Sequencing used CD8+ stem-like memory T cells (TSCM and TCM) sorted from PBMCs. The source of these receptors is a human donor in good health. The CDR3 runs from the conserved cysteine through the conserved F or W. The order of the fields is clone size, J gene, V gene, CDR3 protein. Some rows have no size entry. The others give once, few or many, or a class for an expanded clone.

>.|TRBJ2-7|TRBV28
CASSFGTSEQYF
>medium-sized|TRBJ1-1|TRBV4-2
CASSPDPGQGDTNTEAFF
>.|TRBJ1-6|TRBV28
CASSPDRGLYNSPLHF
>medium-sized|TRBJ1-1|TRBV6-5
CASSSFIAGTEAFF
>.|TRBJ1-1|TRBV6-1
CASSFYRDLDTEAFF
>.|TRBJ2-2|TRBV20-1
CSAREPNTGELFF
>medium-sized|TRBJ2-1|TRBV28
CASSLHGASSYNEQFF
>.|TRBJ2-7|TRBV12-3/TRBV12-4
CASSPGLIYEQYF
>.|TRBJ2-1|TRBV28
CASSLWDRSLEQFF
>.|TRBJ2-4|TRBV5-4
CASSFQGLENIQYF
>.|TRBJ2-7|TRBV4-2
CASSPGGSWEQYF
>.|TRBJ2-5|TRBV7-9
CASSNRDEGYQETQYF
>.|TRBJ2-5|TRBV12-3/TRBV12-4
CASSRTGMYQETQYF
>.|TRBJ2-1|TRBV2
CASSEWGPSTLRSYNEQFF
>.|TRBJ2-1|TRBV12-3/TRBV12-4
CASTPGGMRGWGNEQFF
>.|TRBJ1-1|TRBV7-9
CASSLAPGDAFF